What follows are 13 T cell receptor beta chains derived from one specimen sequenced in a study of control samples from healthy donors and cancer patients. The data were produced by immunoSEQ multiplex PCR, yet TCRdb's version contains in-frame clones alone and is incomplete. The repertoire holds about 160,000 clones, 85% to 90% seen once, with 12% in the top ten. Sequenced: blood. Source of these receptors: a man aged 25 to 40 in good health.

The CDR3 reads CATSRDRGTYGYTF. The CDR3, as DNA: TGTGCCACCAGCAGAGACAGGGGGACCTATGGCTACACCTTC. This chain uses TRBV15 with TRBJ1-2, with 7 bases that match TRBD1. Trimming at V came to 0 bases and at J to 4 bases, leaving 2 bases not matched to a gene. The CDR3 length is 14 residues. Germline V gives CDR1 LNHNV, CDR2 YYDKDF (reference sequence).

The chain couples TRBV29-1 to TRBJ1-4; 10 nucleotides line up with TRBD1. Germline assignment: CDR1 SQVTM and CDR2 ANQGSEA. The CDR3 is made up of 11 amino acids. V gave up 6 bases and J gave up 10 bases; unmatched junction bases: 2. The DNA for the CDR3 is TGCAGCGTAGGACAGGGGGGAAAACTGTTTTTT. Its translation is CSVGQGGKLFF.

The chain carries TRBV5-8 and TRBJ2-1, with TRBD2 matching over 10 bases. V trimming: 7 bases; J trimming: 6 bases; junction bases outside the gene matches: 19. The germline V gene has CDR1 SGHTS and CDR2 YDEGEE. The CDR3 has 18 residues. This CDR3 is CASDSLSGGTSGVNEQFF. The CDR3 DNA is TGTGCCAGCGACTCACTCTCAGGGGGCACTAGCGGGGTCAATGAGCAGTTCTTC.

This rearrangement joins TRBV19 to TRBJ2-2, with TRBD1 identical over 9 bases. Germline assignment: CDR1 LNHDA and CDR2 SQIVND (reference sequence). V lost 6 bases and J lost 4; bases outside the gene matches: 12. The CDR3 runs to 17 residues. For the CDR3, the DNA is TGTGCCAGTAGGCAACCACAGGGGGCGCTTGGCACCGGGGAGCTGTTTTTT. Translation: CASRQPQGALGTGELFF.

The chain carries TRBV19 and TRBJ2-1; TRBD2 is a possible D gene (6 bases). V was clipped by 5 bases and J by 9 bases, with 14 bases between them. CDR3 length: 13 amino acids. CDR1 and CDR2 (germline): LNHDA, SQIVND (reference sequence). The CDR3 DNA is TGTGCCAGTAGTGCCTTTGGGGGGAGTGAGCAGTTCTTC. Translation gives CASSAFGGSEQFF.

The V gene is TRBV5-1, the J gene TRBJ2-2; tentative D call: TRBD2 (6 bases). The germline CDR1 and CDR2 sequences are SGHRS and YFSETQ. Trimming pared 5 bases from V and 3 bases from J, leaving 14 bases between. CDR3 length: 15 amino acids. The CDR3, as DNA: TGCGCCAGCAGTTCCTGGGAGGCGTACACCGGGGAGCTGTTTTTT. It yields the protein CASSSWEAYTGELFF.

The CDR3: CASSAIPGQGNDEQFF. In nucleotides, the CDR3 is TGTGCCAGCAGCGCTATCCCGGGACAGGGTAACGATGAGCAGTTCTTC. The chain joins TRBV5-6 to TRBJ2-1; 9 nucleotides match TRBD1. V shed 4 bases, J shed 8 bases, and the junction held 13 bases outside the gene matches. Germline loops: CDR1 SGHDT, CDR2 YYEEEE. The CDR3 sequence is 16 residues long.

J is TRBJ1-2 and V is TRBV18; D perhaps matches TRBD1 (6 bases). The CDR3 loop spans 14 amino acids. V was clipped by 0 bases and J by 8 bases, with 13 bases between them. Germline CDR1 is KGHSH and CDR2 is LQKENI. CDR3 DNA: TGTGCCAGCTCACCACCGGGACACCCGGAAGGCTACACCTTC. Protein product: CASSPPGHPEGYTF. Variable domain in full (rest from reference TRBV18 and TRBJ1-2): NAGVMQNPRHLVRRRGQEARLRCSPMKGHSHVYWYRQLPEEGLKFMVYLQKENIIDESGMPKERFSAEFPKEGPSILRIQQVVRGDSAAYFCASSPPGHPEGYTFGSGTRLTVV.

CDR3 DNA: TGCGCCAGCAGCCAAGATGGGCAGGAAAGGGGAAATGGCTACACCTTC. Amino acids: CASSQDGQERGNGYTF. This chain joins TRBV4-1 and TRBJ1-2, with D perhaps TRBD1 (5 bases). The germline V gene has CDR1 MGHRA and CDR2 YSYEKL. The CDR3 extends over 16 amino acids. V lost 0 bases and J lost 6, with 17 bases in between.

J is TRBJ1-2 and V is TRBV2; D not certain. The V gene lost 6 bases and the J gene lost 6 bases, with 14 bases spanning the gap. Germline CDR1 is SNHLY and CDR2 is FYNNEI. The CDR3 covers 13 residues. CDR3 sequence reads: CASRGGIGHGYTF. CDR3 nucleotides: TGTGCCAGCAGAGGCGGGATAGGCCATGGCTACACCTTC.

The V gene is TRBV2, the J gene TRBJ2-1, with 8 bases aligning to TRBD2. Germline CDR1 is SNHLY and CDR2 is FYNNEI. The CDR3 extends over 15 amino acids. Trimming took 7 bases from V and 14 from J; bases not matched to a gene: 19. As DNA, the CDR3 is TGTGCCAGCAAGCGAGCGGGAGAGACGCGACGATTAGAGTTCTTC. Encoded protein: CASKRAGETRRLEFF.

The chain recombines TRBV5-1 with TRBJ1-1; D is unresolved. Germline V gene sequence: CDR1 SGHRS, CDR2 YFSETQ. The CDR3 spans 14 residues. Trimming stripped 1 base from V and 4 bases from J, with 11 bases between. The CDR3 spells CASSLLHLGTEAFF. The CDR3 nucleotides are TGCGCCAGCAGCTTGTTACATCTTGGCACTGAAGCTTTCTTT.

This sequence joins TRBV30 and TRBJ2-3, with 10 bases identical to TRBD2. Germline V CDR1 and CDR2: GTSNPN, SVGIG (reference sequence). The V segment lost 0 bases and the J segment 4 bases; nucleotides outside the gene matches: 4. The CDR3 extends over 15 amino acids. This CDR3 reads CAWSVLAGNPDTQYF. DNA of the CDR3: TGTGCCTGGAGTGTACTAGCGGGAAACCCAGATACGCAGTATTTT.